The 32 T cell receptor beta chains presented below share a single source sample, sequenced in a study of stem cell transplantation in POMP-related autoinflammatory disease. This table comes from immunoSEQ multiplex PCR, and its TCRdb copy is limited to in-frame clones, with some not included. The sample contains thousands of clones, about four fifths of which appear only once. The material sequenced was a CXCR5-defined cell subset from PBMCs. These receptor sequences come from a human donor in good health.

The genes are TRBV19 and TRBJ1-2; 9 bases match TRBD1. Trimming removed 4 bases from V and 4 bases from J; junction bases left unmatched: 4. The CDR3 runs to 14 residues. The germline V gene has CDR1 LNHDA and CDR2 SQIVND (reference sequence). CDR3 coding DNA: TGTGCCAGTAGTACCGACAGGGGGTTCTATGGCTACACCTTC. It encodes CASSTDRGFYGYTF. The whole variable domain, remainder taken from reference TRBV19 and TRBJ1-2, is DGGITQSPKYLFRKEGQNVTLSCEQNLNHDAMYWYRQDPGQGLRLIYYSQIVNDFQKGDIAEGYSVSREKKESFPLTVTSAQKNPTAFYLCASSTDRGFYGYTFGSGTRLTVV.

This clone was detected only once. This chain joins TRBV7-9 and TRBJ2-1, with 8 positions matching TRBD2. V was clipped by 1 base and J by 2 bases; unmatched bases: 7. This CDR3 spans 17 amino acids. CDR1 and CDR2 from the germline V gene are SEHNR and FQNEAQ (reference sequence). The CDR3 spells CASSLGALAGTYNEQFF. CDR3 DNA: TGTGCCAGCAGCTTAGGGGCCTTAGCGGGGACCTACAATGAGCAGTTCTTC. Full variable domain (missing parts from reference TRBV7-9 and TRBJ2-1): DTGVSQNPRHKITKRGQNVTFRCDPISEHNRLYWYRQTLGQGPEFLTYFQNEAQLEKSRLLSDRFSAERPKGSFSTLEIQRTEQGDSAMYLCASSLGALAGTYNEQFFGPGTRLTVL.

The V call is TRBV11-2, the J call TRBJ1-1; 7 nucleotides line up with TRBD1. The CDR3 runs 17 residues. The ends lost 1 base at V and 4 bases at J; junction bases unmatched: 12. From germline, CDR1 is SGHAT and CDR2 FQNNGV. CDR3 sequence: CASSLGQGMSLSTEAFF. The CDR3 nucleotides read TGTGCCAGCAGCTTAGGACAGGGTATGAGTTTGAGCACTGAAGCTTTCTTT.

This clone showed up just once. The genes are TRBV30 and TRBJ1-1, with D possibly being TRBD1 (6 bases). The V end lost 8 bases, the J end lost 4 bases, and 29 bases lay between the germline ends. The germline V gene encodes CDR1 GTSNPN and CDR2 SVGIG (reference sequence). The CDR3 runs to 17 residues. The CDR3 DNA sequence: TGTGCCCTCCAGTCGCGCAGGGGCCAAAGAACCTCCACTGAAGCTTTCTTT. As protein: CALQSRRGQRTSTEAFF.

The rearrangement links TRBV2 to TRBJ1-5; 8 bases agree with TRBD1. Germline CDR1 SNHLY, CDR2 FYNNEI. This CDR3 has 13 amino acids. The junction had 3 bases not matched to a gene; V was cut back by 7 bases and J by 4 bases. CDR3 DNA sequence: TGTGCCAGCACCAGGGGGCGGAATCAGCCCCAGCATTTT. Translation gives CASTRGRNQPQHF.

The V call is TRBV7-9, the J call TRBJ2-1; possible D gene TRBD1, 6 bases. The germline V gene has CDR1 SEHNR and CDR2 FQNEAQ (reference sequence). Trimming took off 5 bases at V and 4 bases at J, with 12 bases between the two ends. The CDR3 totals 14 residues. CDR3 nucleotides: TGTGCCAGCAGCCGAGGACAGACGTACAATGAGCAGTTCTTC. Protein: CASSRGQTYNEQFF.

This chain joins TRBV9 and TRBJ1-6; D is undetermined. Germline V gene sequence: CDR1 SGDLS, CDR2 YYNGEE. There are 15 residues in the CDR3. The germline V and J ends were trimmed by 9 bases and 8 bases, with 21 bases remaining between them. CDR3 region: CAIPRPRMGDSPLHF. In DNA, the CDR3 is TGTGCCATCCCAAGGCCCAGAATGGGAGATTCACCCCTCCACTTT.

The rearrangement links TRBV5-1 to TRBJ2-7; D is possibly TRBD2 (6 bases). The CDR3 is made up of 15 amino acids. Germline V gene data show CDR1 as SGHRS and CDR2 as YFSETQ. V lost 4 bases and J 3 bases, leaving 17 bases between the germline ends. CDR3 in DNA: TGCGCCAGCAGCATAGGGTTGGGACTGTACTACGAGCAGTACTTC. Translating gives CASSIGLGLYYEQYF.

The V and J genes are TRBV5-6 and TRBJ2-7; 7 nucleotides line up with TRBD1. CDR1 and CDR2 from the germline V gene are SGHDT and YYEEEE. V lost 3 bases, J lost 3 bases, and 15 bases stayed unmatched. The CDR3 extends over 17 amino acids. CDR3 protein: CASSSLSGTVTFYEQYF. The CDR3 coding sequence is TGTGCCAGCAGCTCGTTATCCGGGACAGTTACGTTCTACGAGCAGTACTTC.

V is TRBV11-2 and J is TRBJ2-4, with 9 bases matching TRBD1. J gave up 6 bases and V 6 bases, and 6 bases lay outside the gene matches. CDR3 length: 14 amino acids. Germline V CDR1 and CDR2: SGHAT, FQNNGV. The CDR3 DNA follows: TGTGCCAGCAGGAAGCGGACAGGGGTAAACATTCAGTACTTC. It encodes CASRKRTGVNIQYF.

This clone appeared once. The V call is TRBV19, the J call TRBJ1-2; a possible D gene is TRBD1 (5 bases). This CDR3 has 14 amino acids. With 4 bases removed from V and 8 bases from J, the gap between germline ends came to 17 bases. Germline V CDR1 and CDR2: LNHDA, SQIVND (reference sequence). The CDR3 nucleotides read TGTGCCAGTAGTACCCCCCGAGGGGATGGCGGCTACACCTTC. It specifies CASSTPRGDGGYTF.

The V call is TRBV19, the J call TRBJ1-1; no firm D call. Germline lookup yields CDR1 LNHDA and CDR2 SQIVND (reference sequence). CDR3 length: 13 amino acids. Trimming stripped 5 bases from V and 3 bases from J, with 10 bases between. The CDR3 nucleotides read TGTGCCAGTAGTTTACAGCCGGACACTGAAGCTTTCTTT. Residues: CASSLQPDTEAFF.

This chain connects TRBV6-6 to TRBJ1-6, with D possibly matching TRBD1 (5 bases). V dropped 4 bases and J dropped 7 bases, with 11 bases sitting between them. Germline-derived CDR1 and CDR2 are MNHNY and SVGAGI (reference sequence). The CDR3 contains 14 residues. The CDR3 is CASSSQAGNSPLHF. The DNA for the CDR3 is TGTGCCAGCAGTTCACAGGCTGGGAATTCACCCCTCCACTTT.

The rearrangement links TRBV28 to TRBJ2-5; 10 bases are shared with TRBD2. V was pared by 2 bases and J by 1 base, with 10 bases of the junction left unmatched. The germline V gene encodes CDR1 MDHEN and CDR2 SYDVKM. This CDR3 has 18 residues. CDR3 bases: TGTGCCAGCAGTTTACTCGCTGGACTAGCGGAGACCCAAGAGACCCAGTACTTC. Translating it yields CASSLLAGLAETQETQYF.

V usage is TRBV28 and J usage is TRBJ2-7; the D gene is possibly TRBD2 (7 bases). From germline, CDR1 is MDHEN and CDR2 SYDVKM. V gave up 3 bases and J gave up 6 bases, with 21 bases separating them. This CDR3 has 16 residues. CDR3 sequence reads: CASSFSALAGAAEQYF. CDR3 DNA: TGTGCCAGCAGTTTCTCCGCTCTGGCGGGGGCCGCCGAGCAGTACTTC.

The rearrangement links TRBV18 to TRBJ1-1, with D possibly TRBD1 on 6 matching bases. Trimming cost V 3 bases and J 7 bases, with 15 bases left between them. The CDR3 sequence is 14 residues long. Germline CDR1 KGHSH, CDR2 LQKENI. The CDR3 nucleotides read TGTGCCAGCTCACCCCCCGGGACACGCCTTGAAGCTTTCTTT. This sequence encodes CASSPPGTRLEAFF.

The genes are TRBV19 and TRBJ1-1; possible D gene TRBD1, 5 bases. The CDR3 contains 14 residues. Germline values: CDR1 LNHDA, CDR2 SQIVND (reference sequence). With 10 bases removed from V and 2 bases from J, the gap between germline ends came to 17 bases. The CDR3 DNA sequence: TGTGCCACCCTTGGGACTGAATCAAACACTGAAGCTTTCTTT. It translates to CATLGTESNTEAFF.

This sequence joins TRBV6-1 and TRBJ2-5, with D unclear. Germline loops: CDR1 MNHNS, CDR2 SASEGT. Deletions cut 6 bases from V and 1 base from J, with 12 bases between. The CDR3 has 14 residues. Here the CDR3 reads CASRADIGQETQYF. The CDR3 region has the DNA TGTGCCAGCAGGGCTGACATAGGCCAAGAGACCCAGTACTTC.

The rearrangement uses TRBV5-4 and TRBJ1-6; 7 bases line up with TRBD1. The germline CDR1 and CDR2 sequences are SGHNT and YYREEE (reference sequence). Germline trimming cut 0 bases from V and 9 bases from J; bases unmatched to any gene: 9. The CDR3 spans 16 residues. The CDR3, as DNA: TGTGCCAGCAGCTTGGGTGCCAGGGGGATCGGTTCACCCCTCCACTTT. Its translation is CASSLGARGIGSPLHF.

The chain couples TRBV27 to TRBJ2-7; 9 bases map to TRBD1. This CDR3 region has 15 residues. Germline trimming cut 6 bases from V and 1 base from J; bases unmatched to any gene: 7. CDR1 and CDR2 from the germline V gene are MNHEY and SMNVEV (reference sequence). The CDR3 loop is CASRPRQGGSYEQYF. CDR3 DNA sequence: TGTGCCAGCAGACCGAGACAGGGGGGATCCTACGAGCAGTACTTC.

This clone has only a few counts. The chain is built from TRBV7-9 and TRBJ1-2; 10 bases are a match to TRBD1. CDR1 and CDR2 from the germline V gene are SEHNR and FQNEAQ (reference sequence). The CDR3 loop spans 14 amino acids. V was pared by 2 bases and J by 8 bases, with 5 bases of the junction left unmatched. CDR3 coding DNA: TGTGCCAGCAGCTTACGACAGGGGGCTGAGGGCTACACCTTC. It encodes CASSLRQGAEGYTF.

This sequence joins TRBV4-1 and TRBJ1-4, with TRBD1 identical over 10 bases. With 1 base clipped from V and 6 bases from J, the junction kept 5 bases outside the gene matches. Per the germline V gene, CDR1 is MGHRA and CDR2 is YSYEKL. The CDR3 runs 16 residues. DNA of the CDR3: TGCGCCAGCAGCCAAGGACGAGGACAGGGGGATGAAAAACTGTTTTTT. This translates into CASSQGRGQGDEKLFF.

J is TRBJ1-4 and V is TRBV19; tentative D call: TRBD1 (5 bases). Trimming shortened V by 4 bases and J by 8 bases, and 14 bases separated the two germline ends. This CDR3 is 14 amino acids long. The germline V gene has CDR1 LNHDA and CDR2 SQIVND (reference sequence). CDR3 DNA: TGTGCCAGTAGTACTTCGGGGTCAGGGGAAAAACTGTTTTTT. Residues: CASSTSGSGEKLFF. Complete variable domain (other parts from reference TRBV19 and TRBJ1-4): DGGITQSPKYLFRKEGQNVTLSCEQNLNHDAMYWYRQDPGQGLRLIYYSQIVNDFQKGDIAEGYSVSREKKESFPLTVTSAQKNPTAFYLCASSTSGSGEKLFFGSGTQLSVL.

The chain couples TRBV5-1 to TRBJ1-4; possible D gene TRBD1, 5 bases. The V and J ends lost 4 bases and 0 bases respectively, with 10 bases between them. CDR3 size: 15 residues. Germline V gene data show CDR1 as SGHRS and CDR2 as YFSETQ. The DNA for the CDR3 is TGCGCCAGCAGCGCCGGACATACAACTAATGAAAAACTGTTTTTT. Translating gives CASSAGHTTNEKLFF.

The gene calls are TRBV10-3 and TRBJ2-7; maybe TRBD1 (11 bases). The CDR3 consists of 18 residues. Germline CDR1 ENHRY, CDR2 SYGVKD. The V gene lost 3 bases and the J gene lost 2 bases, with 23 bases spanning the gap. DNA for the CDR3: TGTGCCATCAGTGATGGACAGGGGGCTAGCGGGGGTACCTACGAGCAGTACTTC. Translating gives CAISDGQGASGGTYEQYF.

The chain uses TRBV19 and TRBJ1-5; 7 nucleotides line up with TRBD1. The length of the CDR3 is 15 residues. Germline lookup yields CDR1 LNHDA and CDR2 SQIVND (reference sequence). The ends lost 3 bases at V and 1 base at J; junction bases unmatched: 3. CDR3: CASSISRGSNQPQHF. The CDR3 DNA reads as TGTGCCAGTAGTATTTCCAGGGGGAGCAATCAGCCCCAGCATTTT. The full variable domain, rest sourced from reference TRBV19 and TRBJ1-5, is DGGITQSPKYLFRKEGQNVTLSCEQNLNHDAMYWYRQDPGQGLRLIYYSQIVNDFQKGDIAEGYSVSREKKESFPLTVTSAQKNPTAFYLCASSISRGSNQPQHFGDGTRLSIL.

The gene calls are TRBV11-1 and TRBJ2-1; 10 bases are shared with TRBD1. Per germline, CDR1 SGHAT and CDR2 FQDESV (reference sequence). J was trimmed by 6 bases and V by 0 bases; bases with no gene match: 2. This CDR3 region has 15 residues. CDR3 DNA: TGTGCCAGCAGCTTAGCGGGACAGGGGCCCAATGAGCAGTTCTTC. Translating gives CASSLAGQGPNEQFF. The whole variable domain, filled in from reference TRBV11-1 and TRBJ2-1, reads EAEVAQSPRYKITEKSQAVAFWCDPISGHATLYWYRQILGQGPELLVQFQDESVVDDSQLPKDRFSAERLKGVDSTLKIQPAELGDSAMYLCASSLAGQGPNEQFFGPGTRLTVL.

The chain links TRBV30 to TRBJ1-1; D may be TRBD1 (5 bases). Germline values: CDR1 GTSNPN, CDR2 SVGIG (reference sequence). The CDR3 consists of 15 residues. Trimming left V 3 bases short and J 5 bases short, with 19 bases between. The CDR3 DNA reads TGTGCCTGGAGCCGCTGGGGGGTCGCGAGGACTGAAGCTTTCTTT. This encodes CAWSRWGVARTEAFF.

The rearrangement uses TRBV7-6 and TRBJ2-5; the match to TRBD2 covers 7 bases. The CDR3 spans 16 residues. V shed 0 bases, J shed 3 bases, and the junction held 7 bases outside the gene matches. CDR1 is SGHVS, CDR2 FNYEAQ, per germline. The CDR3, as DNA: TGTGCCAGCAGCTTAGCTAGTGGGACTACCAAAGAGACCCAGTACTTC. This translates into CASSLASGTTKETQYF.

This chain joins TRBV19 and TRBJ2-5; D unclear. Trimming left V 4 bases short and J 5 bases short, with 11 bases between. The CDR3 length is 13 residues. Per the germline V gene, CDR1 is LNHDA and CDR2 is SQIVND (reference sequence). The CDR3: CASSTGRVETQYF. For the CDR3, the DNA is TGTGCCAGTAGTACGGGCAGAGTGGAGACCCAGTACTTC.

This clone was counted once. This rearrangement joins TRBV7-8 to TRBJ1-4, with D uncertain. Germline loops: CDR1 SGHVS, CDR2 FQNEAQ. The CDR3 loop spans 14 amino acids. The V end was cut by 3 bases, the J end by 8 bases, with 13 bases between. The chain's CDR3 is CASSLRQRSEKLFF. The CDR3 bases are TGTGCCAGCAGCTTGAGGCAGCGGAGCGAAAAACTGTTTTTT.

This chain connects TRBV7-6 to TRBJ2-3; a weak D match, TRBD2 (5 bases). The V and J ends lost 4 bases and 9 bases respectively, with 14 bases between them. This CDR3 contains 13 residues. CDR1 is SGHVS, CDR2 FNYEAQ, per germline. The CDR3 spells CASSSQEAGTQYF. The DNA of the CDR3 is TGTGCCAGCAGCTCTCAGGAGGCTGGGACGCAGTATTTT. The variable domain in full, with the rest retrieved from reference TRBV7-6 and TRBJ2-3, is GAGVSQSPRYKVTKRGQDVALRCDPISGHVSLYWYRQALGQGPEFLTYFNYEAQQDKSGLPNDRFSAERPEGSISTLTIQRTEQRDSAMYRCASSSQEAGTQYFGPGTRLTVL.